This TCR beta chain was found in a study of vaccination and CD4 T cells after COVID-19. Whole-study context: The post-COVID samples were taken a median about 98 days after diagnosis, anywhere from 35 to 161. Each control was exposed to a CEFX pool, an HIV-1 Nef pool, or no peptide at all. Stimulation used overlapping spike peptides from SARS-CoV-2, HCoV-NL63, HCoV-OC43 and HCoV-229E.

This clonotype was observed a few times. Its antigen is as yet unknown. The assay that was used to sequence DNA from cultured CD4+ T cells was the Oncomine TCR Beta short-read assay. It was cultured CD4+ T cells from which genomic DNA was extracted. TCRdb itself ran the PCR reads through MiXCR, one entry per CDR3 protein. The table includes approximately 15,000 distinct CDR3 sequences, approximately 45% detected once. V shed 5 bases, J shed 5 bases, and the junction held 10 bases outside the gene matches. The CDR3 runs to 15 residues. Germline V gene data show CDR1 as SGHVS and CDR2 as FQNEAQ. Treatment here: approximately 10-day PBMC culture with coronavirus spike peptide pools or control peptides (ViraFEST assay).

Source: CD4+ T cells from blood, cultured in vitro, taken before SARS-CoV-2 vaccination. V and J are TRBV7-8 and TRBJ1-2; 8 nucleotides line up with TRBD1. This clonotype was obtained from a human donor who had recovered from COVID-19. CDR3 nucleotide sequence: TGTGCCAGCAGCCACGGACAGGGAAGGGAGTATGGCTACACCTTC. As protein: CASSHGQGREYGYTF.